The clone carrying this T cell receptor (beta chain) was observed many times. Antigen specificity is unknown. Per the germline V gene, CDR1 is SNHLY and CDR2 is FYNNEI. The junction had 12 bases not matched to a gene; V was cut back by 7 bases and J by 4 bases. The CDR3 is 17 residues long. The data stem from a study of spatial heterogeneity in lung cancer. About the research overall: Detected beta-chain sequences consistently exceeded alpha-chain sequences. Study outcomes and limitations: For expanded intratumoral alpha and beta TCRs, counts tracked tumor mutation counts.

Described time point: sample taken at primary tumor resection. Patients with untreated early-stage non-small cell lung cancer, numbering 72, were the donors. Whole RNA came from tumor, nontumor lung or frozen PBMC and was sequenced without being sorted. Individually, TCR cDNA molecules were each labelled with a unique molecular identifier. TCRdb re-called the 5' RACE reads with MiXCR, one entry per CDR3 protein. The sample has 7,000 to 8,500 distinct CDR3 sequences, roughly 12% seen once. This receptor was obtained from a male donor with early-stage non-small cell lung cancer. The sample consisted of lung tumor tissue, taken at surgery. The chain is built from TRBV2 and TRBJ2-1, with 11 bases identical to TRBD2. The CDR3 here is CASTFSGLAGIYNEQFF. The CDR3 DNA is TGTGCCAGCACCTTCAGCGGACTAGCGGGCATATACAATGAGCAGTTCTTC.